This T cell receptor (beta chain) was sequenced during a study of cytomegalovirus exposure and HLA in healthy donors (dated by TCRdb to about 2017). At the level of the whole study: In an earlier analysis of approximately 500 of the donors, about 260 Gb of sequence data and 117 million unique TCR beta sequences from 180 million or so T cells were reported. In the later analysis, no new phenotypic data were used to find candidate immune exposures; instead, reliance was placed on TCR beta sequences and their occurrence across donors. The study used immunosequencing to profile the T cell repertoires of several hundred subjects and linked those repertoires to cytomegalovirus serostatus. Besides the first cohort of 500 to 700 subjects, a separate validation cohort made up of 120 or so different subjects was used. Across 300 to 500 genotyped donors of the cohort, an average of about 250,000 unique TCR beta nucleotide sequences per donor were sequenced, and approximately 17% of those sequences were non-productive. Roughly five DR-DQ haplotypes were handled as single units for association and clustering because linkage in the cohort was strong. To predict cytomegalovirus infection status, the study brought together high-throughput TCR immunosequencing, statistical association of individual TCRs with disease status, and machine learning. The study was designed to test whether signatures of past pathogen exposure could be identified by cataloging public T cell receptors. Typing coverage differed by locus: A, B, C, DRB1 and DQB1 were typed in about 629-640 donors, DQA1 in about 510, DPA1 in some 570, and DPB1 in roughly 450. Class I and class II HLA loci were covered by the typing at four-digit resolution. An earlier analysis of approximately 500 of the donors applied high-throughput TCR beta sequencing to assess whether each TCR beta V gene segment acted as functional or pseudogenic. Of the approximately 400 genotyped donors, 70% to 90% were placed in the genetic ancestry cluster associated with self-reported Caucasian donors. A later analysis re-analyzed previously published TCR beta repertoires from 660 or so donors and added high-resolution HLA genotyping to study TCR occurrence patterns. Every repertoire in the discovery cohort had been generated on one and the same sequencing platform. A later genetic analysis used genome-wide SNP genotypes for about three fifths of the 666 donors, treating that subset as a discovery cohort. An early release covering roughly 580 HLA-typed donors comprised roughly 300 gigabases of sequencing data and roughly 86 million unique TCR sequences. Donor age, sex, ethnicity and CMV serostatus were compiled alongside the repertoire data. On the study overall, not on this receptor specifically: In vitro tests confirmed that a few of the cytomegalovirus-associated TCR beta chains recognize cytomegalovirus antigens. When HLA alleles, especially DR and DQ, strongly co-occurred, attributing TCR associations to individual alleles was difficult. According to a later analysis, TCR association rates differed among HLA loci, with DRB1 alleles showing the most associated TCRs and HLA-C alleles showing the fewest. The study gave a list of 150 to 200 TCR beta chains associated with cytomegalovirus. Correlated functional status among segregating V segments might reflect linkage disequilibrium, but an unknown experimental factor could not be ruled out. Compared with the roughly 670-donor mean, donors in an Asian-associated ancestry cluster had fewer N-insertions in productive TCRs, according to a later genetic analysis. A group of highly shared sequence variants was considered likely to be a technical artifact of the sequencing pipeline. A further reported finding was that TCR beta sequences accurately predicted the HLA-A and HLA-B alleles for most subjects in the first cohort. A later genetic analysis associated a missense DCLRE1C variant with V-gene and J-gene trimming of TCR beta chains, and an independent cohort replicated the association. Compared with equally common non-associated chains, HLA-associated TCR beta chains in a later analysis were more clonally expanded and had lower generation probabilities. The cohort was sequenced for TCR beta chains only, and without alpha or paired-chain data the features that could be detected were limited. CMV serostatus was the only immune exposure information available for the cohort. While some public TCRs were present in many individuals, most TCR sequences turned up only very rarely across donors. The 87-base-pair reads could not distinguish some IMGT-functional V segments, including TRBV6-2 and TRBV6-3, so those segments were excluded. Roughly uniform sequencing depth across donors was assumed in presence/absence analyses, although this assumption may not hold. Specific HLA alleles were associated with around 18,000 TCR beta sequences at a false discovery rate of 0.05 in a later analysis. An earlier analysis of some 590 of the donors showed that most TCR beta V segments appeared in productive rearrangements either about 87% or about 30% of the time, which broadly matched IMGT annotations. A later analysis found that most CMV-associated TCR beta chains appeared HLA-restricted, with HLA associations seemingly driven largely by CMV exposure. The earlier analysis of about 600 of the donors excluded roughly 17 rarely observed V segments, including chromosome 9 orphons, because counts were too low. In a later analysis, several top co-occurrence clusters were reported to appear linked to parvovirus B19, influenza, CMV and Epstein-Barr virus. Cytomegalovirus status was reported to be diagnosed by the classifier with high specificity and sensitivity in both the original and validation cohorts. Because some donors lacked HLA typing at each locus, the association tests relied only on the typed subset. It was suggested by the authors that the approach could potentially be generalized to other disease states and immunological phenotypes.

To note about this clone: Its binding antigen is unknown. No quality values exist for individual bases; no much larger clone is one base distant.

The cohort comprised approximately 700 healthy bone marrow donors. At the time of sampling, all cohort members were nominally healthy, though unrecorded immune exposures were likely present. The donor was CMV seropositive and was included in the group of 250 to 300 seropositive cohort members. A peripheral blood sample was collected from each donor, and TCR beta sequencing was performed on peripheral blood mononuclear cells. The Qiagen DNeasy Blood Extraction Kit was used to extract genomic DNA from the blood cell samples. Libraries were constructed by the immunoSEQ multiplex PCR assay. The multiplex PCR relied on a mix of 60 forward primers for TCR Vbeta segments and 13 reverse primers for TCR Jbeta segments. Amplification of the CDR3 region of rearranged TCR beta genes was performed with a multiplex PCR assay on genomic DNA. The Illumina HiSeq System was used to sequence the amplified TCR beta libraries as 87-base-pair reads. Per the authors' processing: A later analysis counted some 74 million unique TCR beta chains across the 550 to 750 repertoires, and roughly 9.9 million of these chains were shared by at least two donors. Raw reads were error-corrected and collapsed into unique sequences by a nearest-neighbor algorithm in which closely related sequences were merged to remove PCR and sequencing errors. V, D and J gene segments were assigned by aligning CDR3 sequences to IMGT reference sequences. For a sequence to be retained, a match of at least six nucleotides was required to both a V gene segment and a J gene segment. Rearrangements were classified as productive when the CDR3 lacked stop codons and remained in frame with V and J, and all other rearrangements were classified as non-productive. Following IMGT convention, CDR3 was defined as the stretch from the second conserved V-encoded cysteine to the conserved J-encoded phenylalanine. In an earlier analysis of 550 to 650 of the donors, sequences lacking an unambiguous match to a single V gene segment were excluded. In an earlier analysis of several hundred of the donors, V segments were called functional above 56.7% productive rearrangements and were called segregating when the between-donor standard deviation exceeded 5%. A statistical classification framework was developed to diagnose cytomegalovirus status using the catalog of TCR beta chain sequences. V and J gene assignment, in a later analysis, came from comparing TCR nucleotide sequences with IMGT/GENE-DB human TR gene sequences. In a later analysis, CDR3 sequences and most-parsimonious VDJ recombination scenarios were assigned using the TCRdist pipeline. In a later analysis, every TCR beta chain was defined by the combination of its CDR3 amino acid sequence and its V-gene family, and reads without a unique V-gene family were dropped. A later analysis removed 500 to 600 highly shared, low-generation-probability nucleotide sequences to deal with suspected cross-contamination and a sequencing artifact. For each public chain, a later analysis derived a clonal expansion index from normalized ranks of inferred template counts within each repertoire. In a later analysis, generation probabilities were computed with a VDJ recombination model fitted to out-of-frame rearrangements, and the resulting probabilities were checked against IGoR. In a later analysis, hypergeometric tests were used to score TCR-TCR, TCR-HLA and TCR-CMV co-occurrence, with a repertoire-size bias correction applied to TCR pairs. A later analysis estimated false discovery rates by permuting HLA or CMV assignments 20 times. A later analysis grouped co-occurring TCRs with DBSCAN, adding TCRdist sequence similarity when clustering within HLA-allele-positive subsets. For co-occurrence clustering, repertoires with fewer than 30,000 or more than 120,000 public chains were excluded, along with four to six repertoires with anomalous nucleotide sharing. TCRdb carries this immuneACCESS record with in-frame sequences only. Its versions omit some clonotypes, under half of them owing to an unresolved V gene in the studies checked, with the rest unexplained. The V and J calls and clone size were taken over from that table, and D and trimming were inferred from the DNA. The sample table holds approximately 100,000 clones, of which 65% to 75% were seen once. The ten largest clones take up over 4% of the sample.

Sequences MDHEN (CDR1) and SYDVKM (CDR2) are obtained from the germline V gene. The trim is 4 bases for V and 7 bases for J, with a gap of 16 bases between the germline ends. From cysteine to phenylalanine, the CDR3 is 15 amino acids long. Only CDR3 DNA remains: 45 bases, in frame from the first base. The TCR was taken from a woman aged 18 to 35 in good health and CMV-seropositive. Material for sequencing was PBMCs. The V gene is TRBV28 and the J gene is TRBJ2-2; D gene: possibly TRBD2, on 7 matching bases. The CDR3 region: CASSSPWGGGGELFF. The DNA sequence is TGTGCCAGCAGTTCACCCTGGGGGGGCGGCGGGGAGCTGTTTTTT.